Detailed here is one T cell receptor (beta chain). The data belong to a study of siplizumab effects on memory and regulatory T cells. Germline CDR1 is SGHRS and CDR2 is YFSETQ. V dropped 6 bases and J dropped 1 base, with 7 bases sitting between them. The CDR3 loop spans 12 amino acids. Some clones are missing from TCRdb's copy, which holds only in-frame ones; the method was immunoSEQ multiplex PCR. This sample has about 50,000 clones, with over 85% found just once. The chain combines TRBV5-1 with TRBJ1-1; no reliable D call. This TCR was recovered from a human donor in good health. The sequenced sample was CD8+ T cells sorted from blood. The CDR3 is CASTGSNTEAFF. The CDR3 DNA reads TGCGCCAGCACCGGATCGAACACTGAAGCTTTCTTT.